A single sample is the source of the 5 T cell receptor beta chains below, sequenced in a study of blood T cell repertoires in COVID-19. Data came from immunoSEQ multiplex PCR; TCRdb stores just in-frame clones and leaves some out. Of about 180,000 clones in the sample, 84% are singletons; the top ten hold about 16%. Sequenced: PBMCs or T cells enriched from blood (not recorded which). These receptors came from a man aged 50 to 60 who had recovered from COVID-19.

The chain carries TRBV3-1 (or the pseudogene TRBV3-2) and TRBJ1-2; 9 nucleotides match TRBD1. The CDR3 runs 13 residues. J was trimmed by 7 bases and V by 7 bases; bases with no gene match: 7. Germline lookup yields CDR1 LGHDT and CDR2 YNNKEL (reference sequence). CDR3 nucleotides: TGTGCCAGCACTACAGGGGGCAGTTTTGGCTACACCTTC. Translating it yields CASTTGGSFGYTF.

The chain combines TRBV27 with TRBJ1-2; 7 bases map to TRBD1. J was trimmed by 5 bases and V by 5 bases; bases with no gene match: 14. The CDR3 length is 16 residues. Looked up from germline, CDR1 is MNHEY and CDR2 is SMNVEV (reference sequence). This CDR3 reads CASSDHRGPLLYGYTF. CDR3 in DNA: TGTGCCAGCAGTGACCACAGGGGCCCGCTTCTTTATGGCTACACCTTC.

The J gene is TRBJ2-7, the V gene TRBV24-1; 11 bases fit TRBD1. The CDR3 is 15 amino acids. V lost 4 bases to trimming and J lost 3 bases; unmatched junction nucleotides: 4. Germline lookup yields CDR1 KGHDR and CDR2 SFDVKD. The CDR3 loop reads CATSDTGTGGYEQYF. The CDR3 nucleotides read TGTGCCACCAGTGACACCGGGACAGGGGGCTACGAGCAGTACTTC.

The chain carries TRBV23-1 and TRBJ1-5; 9 bases align to TRBD1. TRBV23-1 is noted as an ORF with a role that remains uncertain. This CDR3 spans 16 amino acids. With 5 bases clipped from V and 4 bases from J, the junction kept 9 bases outside the gene matches. CDR3 sequence: CASSDRGQGRNQPQHF. CDR3 sequence (DNA): TGCGCCAGCAGTGATAGGGGACAGGGAAGGAATCAGCCCCAGCATTTT.

This clone was recorded only once. The gene calls are TRBV2 and TRBJ2-1, with 9 bases lining up with TRBD1. Looked up from germline, CDR1 is SNHLY and CDR2 is FYNNEI. CDR3 length equals 15 residues. The trim removed 4 bases at V and 6 bases at J, leaving 7 bases unmatched. CDR3 DNA: TGTGCCAGCAGTGGGGAACAGGGGGCGGCCAATGAGCAGTTCTTC. The encoded protein is CASSGEQGAANEQFF.